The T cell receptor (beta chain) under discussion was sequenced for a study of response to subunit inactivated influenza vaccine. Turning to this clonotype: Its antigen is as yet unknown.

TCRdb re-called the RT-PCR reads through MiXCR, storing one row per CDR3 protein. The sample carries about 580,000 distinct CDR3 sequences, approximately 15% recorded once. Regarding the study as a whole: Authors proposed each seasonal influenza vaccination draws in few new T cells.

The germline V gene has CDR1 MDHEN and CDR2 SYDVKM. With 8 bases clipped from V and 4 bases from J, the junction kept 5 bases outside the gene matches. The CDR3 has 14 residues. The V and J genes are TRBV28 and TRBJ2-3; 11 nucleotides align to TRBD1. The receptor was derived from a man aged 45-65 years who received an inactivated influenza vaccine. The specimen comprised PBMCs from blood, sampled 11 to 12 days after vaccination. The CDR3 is CASGRTGGPDTQYF. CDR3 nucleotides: TGTGCCAGCGGCAGGACAGGGGGCCCAGATACGCAGTATTTT.